This TCR beta chain emerged from a study of blood T cell repertoires in COVID-19. Across the study: Samples taken during acute and convalescent COVID-19 were collected in the United States, Italy and Spain.

This CDR3 contains 17 residues. J was trimmed by 7 bases and V by 2 bases; bases with no gene match: 13. Germline V gene sequence: CDR1 LGHNT, CDR2 FRNRAP. Authors' methods: Estimation of nucleated cell counts was performed using reference gene primer amplification. The assay was immunoSEQ multiplex PCR, and TCRdb's table has in-frame clones only and misses some. D and trimming come from the DNA, and the V and J calls and clone size come from that table. Altogether fewer than 200,000 clones are present, over 65% being singletons, with the ten largest covering 7% to 9%. The sample consisted of peripheral blood. The origin of this receptor is a man between 60 and 75 years old with acute or convalescent COVID-19. The rearrangement links TRBV12-5 to TRBJ2-3, with 9 positions matching TRBD1. The CDR3 sequence: CASGLIQTGTGWNTQYF. The DNA for the CDR3 is TGTGCTAGTGGTTTGATACAAACCGGGACAGGGTGGAATACGCAGTATTTT.